This TCR beta chain was documented in a study of Ad26.COV2.S vaccination and SARS-CoV-2 variants. Germline V lookup: CDR1 SGHAT, CDR2 FQNNGV. The CDR3 length is 14 residues. Worth noting for this clone: What it recognizes is unknown. One junction end does not reproduce the germline sequence, and a read error may be involved.

Profiled with immunoSEQ multiplex PCR; TCRdb holds only in-frame clones, not every one. The repertoire holds about 450,000 clones, with 85% to 90% as singletons. Treatment of the sample: over 15 received Ad26.COV2.S at low or high dose, single or two shots; 5 received placebo; per-sample allocation not given. The samples were gathered on day 63 after the first injection of vaccine or placebo. Study-level findings and limits: Breadth measured for non-spike TCRs was similar across vaccine and placebo recipients.

V and J are TRBV11-2 and TRBJ2-5; 8 bases fit TRBD1. The sample in question was peripheral blood, obtained in a trial of Ad26.COV2.S vaccine versus placebo. The TCR sequence derives from a person aged 18-60 years who received the Ad26.COV2.S COVID-19 vaccine or a placebo. Here the CDR3 reads CASSLVGQGEAQYF. Here the CDR3 DNA reads TGTGCCAGCAGCTTAGTCGGACAGGGAGAGGCCCAGTACTTC.